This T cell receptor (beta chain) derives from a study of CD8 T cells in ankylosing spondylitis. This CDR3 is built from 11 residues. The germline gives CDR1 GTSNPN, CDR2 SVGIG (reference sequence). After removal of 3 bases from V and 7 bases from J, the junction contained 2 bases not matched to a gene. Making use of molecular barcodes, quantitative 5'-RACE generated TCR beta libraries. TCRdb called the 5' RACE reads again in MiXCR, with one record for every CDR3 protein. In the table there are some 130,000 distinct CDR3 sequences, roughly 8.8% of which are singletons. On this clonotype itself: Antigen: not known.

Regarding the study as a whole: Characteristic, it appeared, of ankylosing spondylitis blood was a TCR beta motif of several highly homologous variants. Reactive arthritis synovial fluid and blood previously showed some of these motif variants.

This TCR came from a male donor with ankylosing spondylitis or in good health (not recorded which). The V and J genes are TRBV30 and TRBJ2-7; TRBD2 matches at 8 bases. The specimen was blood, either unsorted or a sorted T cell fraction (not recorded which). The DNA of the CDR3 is TGTGCCTGGAGCGCGGGGGGAGAGCAGTACTTC. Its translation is CAWSAGGEQYF.